This T cell receptor beta chain was sequenced for a study of PD-L1 blockade in urothelial cancer (dated by TCRdb to the late 2010s). Regarding the research as a whole: All patients started therapy in about 2014 and received atezolizumab 1,200 mg intravenously every 3 weeks. About 90% of the roughly 30 patients were identified as males with urothelial cancer of bladder origin, and a prior smoking history was reported by 18 of 29 patients. Patients had an ECOG performance status of 0 or 1 and had received between 0 and 3 prior chemotherapy regimens. Blood samples were analyzed 3 weeks after the start of treatment (second dose) and 6 weeks after the start of treatment. Blood samples yielded a median of roughly 140,000 T cells and tens of thousands of unique TCRs, with median clonality about 0.08. Somatic, immune and clinical correlates of response to PD-L1 blockade with atezolizumab in urothelial cancer were the focus of an exploratory multi-omic analysis. Pretreatment tumor samples, along with matched peripheral blood serially collected before and after atezolizumab treatment, were subjected to TCR sequencing. Durable clinical benefit was defined as progression-free survival longer than 6 months, and TCR features were also tested against progression-free and overall survival. Whole exome sequencing and RNA sequencing of pretreatment tumors were performed alongside TCR sequencing in the same patients. Nine patients achieved durable clinical benefit and 20 did not. Pretreatment blood TCR-seq was available for about 27 patients, at least one posttreatment blood collection was obtained for 25 or so patients, and tumor TCR-seq was available for 25 or so patients. Overall study outcomes, separate from this receptor: Among patients with durable benefit, tumor-associated TCR clones showed greater expansion in peripheral blood 3 weeks after treatment started (n ≈ 21, p = 0.022). Improved progression-free and overall survival was associated with having pretreatment peripheral blood TCR clonality below the median. Because the sample size was small (n ≈ 27) and many exploratory analyses were performed, the results are intended to be hypothesis-generating.

The CDR3 numbers 21 residues from cysteine through phenylalanine. Only the CDR3 region is kept as DNA, spanning 63 bases read in frame from base 1. The germline V and J ends show losses of 6 bases and 3 bases respectively, and no gene match explains 26 bases of the junction. From the germline V gene, CDR1 is KGHSH and CDR2 is LQKENI. The cohort included about 30 patients with locally advanced or metastatic urothelial carcinoma who were treated at Memorial Sloan Kettering on a trial protocol. Peripheral blood mononuclear cells were collected pretreatment and during treatment, at between 1 and 8 total time points per patient. The Qiagen DNeasy Blood extraction kit was used to purify genomic DNA from total PBMCs and tumor samples. PBMCs were collected pretreatment and during treatment, and were isolated and stored as previously described. To estimate absolute template abundance from read counts, synthetic TCR analog templates were spiked into each PCR. Using the immunoSEQ assay, TCRbeta CDR3 regions were amplified from genomic DNA with bias-controlled V and J gene primers. Rearranged TCRbeta segments were sequenced at approximately 20X coverage. Processing in the source paper ran as follows. Clustering was used to correct sequencing errors, and CDR3s were annotated against IMGT to assign V, D and J genes. Downstream analyses used only productive TCRbeta rearrangements, leaving out any out-of-frame or stop-codon sequences. Clonality was computed as one minus Shannon entropy normalized by the log of the number of unique productive sequences. Fisher's exact test with Benjamini-Hochberg correction, at a threshold of adjusted p below 0.01, was used to find clones that differed between time points or between blood and tumor. TCRdb retrieved this table from immuneACCESS and kept in-frame rearrangements only. Not all clones are present; in checked studies, unresolved V genes account for under half, and no reason is known for the remainder. V and J calls and clone size are those listed in that table; D and trimming were worked out from the DNA. This sample is represented by roughly 74,000 clones; about nine tenths of them were singletons. Approximately 6% of the sample rests with the top ten.

Remarks on this clone: It has no known antigen specificity. No base quality values were provided; no much bigger clone lies one nucleotide off.

The clonotype originates from a woman in her 70s with urothelial cancer. The chain is encoded by TRBV18 joined to TRBJ2-7; 10 nucleotides in the junction match TRBD2. Sample: PBMCs, taken around atezolizumab (anti-PD-L1) treatment. Here is the DNA: TGTGCCAGCTCCTACCGGGCGTCTCTAGCGGGAGTCGAGCGTGGTCTCTACGAGCAGTACTTC. Translated, this gives CASSYRASLAGVERGLYEQYF.